The text below deals with one TCR beta chain. Its specificity is unknown. Using immunoSEQ multiplex PCR, the repertoire was profiled, and TCRdb retains in-frame clones only, with some absent. The sample contains around 30,000 clones, approximately 90% of which appear only once. This CDR3 comprises 17 residues. Trimming left V 0 bases short and J 12 bases short, with 21 bases between. Per germline, CDR1 LGHNA and CDR2 YSLEER. The data were obtained in a study of T cell responses to AZD1222 COVID-19 vaccine. Findings of the study overall: When two AZD1222 doses had been given, Spike-specific TCR breadth and depth rose. Most donors were white British, females outnumbered males, and clonal diversity was possibly underestimated. Among spike-specific TCRs, nearly half reportedly target unmutated variant regions. Repertoire sampling happened only post peak T cell response.

V is TRBV4-3 and J is TRBJ2-6; D is uncertain. The receptor's source is an adult in good health. The specimen comprised peripheral blood, sampled on day 0 of AZD1222 vaccination. The CDR3 is CASSQDVSKSTFGVLTF. The DNA for the CDR3 is TGCGCCAGCAGCCAAGATGTAAGTAAGAGCACCTTCGGCGTCCTGACTTTC.